The present TCR beta chain was sequenced within a study of T cell changes during pregnancy in multiple sclerosis. Some clones are missing from TCRdb's copy, which holds only in-frame ones; the method was immunoSEQ multiplex PCR. The data show over 35,000 clones, 90% seen once. Germline V gene sequence: CDR1 SGHAT, CDR2 FQNNGV. After removal of 2 bases from V and 6 bases from J, the junction contained 5 bases not matched to a gene. CDR3 length: 15 amino acids. The receptor was derived from a female donor with multiple sclerosis, enrolled in a pregnancy study. Sample: CD4+ T cells from peripheral blood mononuclear cells, taken in the third trimester of pregnancy. The chain is built from TRBV11-2 and TRBJ2-1; 9 bases line up with TRBD2. CDR3 nucleotide sequence: TGTGCCAGCAGCTTAACCGCGGGAGGGGGCAATGAGCAGTTCTTC. Its protein product is CASSLTAGGGNEQFF. Based on the CDR3 plus reference TRBV11-2 and TRBJ2-1, the full variable domain is EAGVAQSPRYKIIEKRQSVAFWCNPISGHATLYWYQQILGQGPKLLIQFQNNGVVDDSQLPKDRFSAERLKGVDSTLKIQPAKLEDSAVYLCASSLTAGGGNEQFFGPGTRLTVL.